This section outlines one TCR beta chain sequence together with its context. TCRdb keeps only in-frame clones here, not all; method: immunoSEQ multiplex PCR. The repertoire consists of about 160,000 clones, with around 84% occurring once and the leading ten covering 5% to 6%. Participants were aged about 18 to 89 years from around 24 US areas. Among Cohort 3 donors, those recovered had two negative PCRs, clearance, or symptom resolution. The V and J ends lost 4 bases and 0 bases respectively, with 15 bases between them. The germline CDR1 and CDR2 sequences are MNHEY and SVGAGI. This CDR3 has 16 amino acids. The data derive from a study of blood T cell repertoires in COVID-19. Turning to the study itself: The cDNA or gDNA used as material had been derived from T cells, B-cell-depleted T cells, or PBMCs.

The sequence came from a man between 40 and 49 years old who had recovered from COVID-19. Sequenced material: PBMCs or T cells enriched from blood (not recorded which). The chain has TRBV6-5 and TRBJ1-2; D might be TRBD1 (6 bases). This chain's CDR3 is CASSSRDTRANYGYTF. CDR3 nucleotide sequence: TGTGCCAGCAGTTCCAGGGACACCAGAGCTAACTATGGCTACACCTTC.